This TCR beta chain was retrieved from a study of shared clonotypes between healthy human individuals. About the research overall: Those who served as donors were a couple of women and a few men between the ages of 18 and 49. Study observations and caveats: Approximately 5% of naive CD4 clonotypes were shared across a few donors.

Remarks on this clone: Its specificity is unknown.

This CDR3 contains 12 residues. Per germline, CDR1 KGHSH and CDR2 LQKENI. V lost 5 bases to trimming and J lost 3 bases, with 8 bases between them. As originally analysed: Without quality scores, immunoSEQ junctional reads could not be filtered like full-length reads. TCRdb keeps only in-frame clones here, not all; method: immunoSEQ multiplex PCR. V and J calls and clone size are those listed in that table; D and trimming were worked out from the DNA. The sample shows 2,500,000 or so clones, more than 90% of them seen only once. The specimen was naive CD4+ T cells sorted from blood. The subset: CD45RA+ positively selected. The rearrangement joins TRBV18 to TRBJ2-7; tentatively, D is TRBD1 (5 bases). The sequence derives from a man between 18 and 35 years old in good health. The CDR3 protein is CASSTTVYEQYF. The CDR3 DNA follows: TGTGCCAGCTCAACGACAGTCTACGAGCAGTACTTC.